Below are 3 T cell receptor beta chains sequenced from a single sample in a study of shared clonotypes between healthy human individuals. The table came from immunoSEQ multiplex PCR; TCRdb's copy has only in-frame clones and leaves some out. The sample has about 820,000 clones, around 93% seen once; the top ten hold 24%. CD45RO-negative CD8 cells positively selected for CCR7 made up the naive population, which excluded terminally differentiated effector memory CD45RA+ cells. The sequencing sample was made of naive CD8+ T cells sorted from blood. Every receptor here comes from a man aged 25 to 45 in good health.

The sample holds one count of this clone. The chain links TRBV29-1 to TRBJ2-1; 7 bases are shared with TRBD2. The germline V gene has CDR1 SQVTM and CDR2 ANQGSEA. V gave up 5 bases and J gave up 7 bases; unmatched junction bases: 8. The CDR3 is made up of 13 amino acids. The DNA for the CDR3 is TGCAGCGTTATGCGGGAGTTTCGGAATGAGCAGTTCTTC. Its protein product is CSVMREFRNEQFF.

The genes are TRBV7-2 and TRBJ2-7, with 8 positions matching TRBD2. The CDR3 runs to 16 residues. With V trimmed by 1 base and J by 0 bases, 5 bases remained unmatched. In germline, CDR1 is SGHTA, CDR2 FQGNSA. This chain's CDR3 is CASSLESSGSSYEQYF. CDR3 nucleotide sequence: TGTGCCAGCAGCTTAGAATCCAGCGGGAGCTCCTACGAGCAGTACTTC.

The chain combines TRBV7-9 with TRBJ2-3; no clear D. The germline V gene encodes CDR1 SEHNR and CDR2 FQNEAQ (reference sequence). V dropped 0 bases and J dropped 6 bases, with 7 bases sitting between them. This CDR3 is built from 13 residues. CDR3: CASSLASEDTQYF. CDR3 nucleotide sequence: TGTGCCAGCAGCTTAGCAAGCGAGGATACGCAGTATTTT. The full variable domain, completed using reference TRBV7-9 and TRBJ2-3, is DTGVSQNPRHKITKRGQNVTFRCDPISEHNRLYWYRQTLGQGPEFLTYFQNEAQLEKSRLLSDRFSAERPKGSFSTLEIQRTEQGDSAMYLCASSLASEDTQYFGPGTRLTVL.